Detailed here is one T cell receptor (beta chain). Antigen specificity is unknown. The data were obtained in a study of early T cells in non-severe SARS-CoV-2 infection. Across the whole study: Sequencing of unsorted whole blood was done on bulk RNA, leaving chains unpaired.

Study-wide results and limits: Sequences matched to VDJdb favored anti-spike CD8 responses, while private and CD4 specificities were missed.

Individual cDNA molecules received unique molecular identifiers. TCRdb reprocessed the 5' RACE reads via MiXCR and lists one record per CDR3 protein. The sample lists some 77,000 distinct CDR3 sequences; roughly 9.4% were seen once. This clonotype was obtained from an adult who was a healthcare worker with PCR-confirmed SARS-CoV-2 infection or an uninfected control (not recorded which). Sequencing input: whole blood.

The CDR3 loop is CASSFEGSGYNEQFF. For the CDR3, the DNA is TGTGCCAGCAGCTTTGAGGGGTCGGGCTACAATGAGCAGTTCTTC. The chain uses TRBV5-5 and TRBJ2-1, with D possibly being TRBD1 or TRBD2 (5 bases each). This CDR3 comprises 15 residues. Germline V gene data show CDR1 as SGHKS and CDR2 as YYEKEE (reference sequence). Trimming pared 2 bases from V and 3 bases from J, leaving 12 bases between.